This TCR beta chain derives from a study of identical twins. In germline, CDR1 is SGHKS, CDR2 YYEKEE (reference sequence). The CDR3 extends over 13 amino acids. The V end was cut by 5 bases, the J end by 3 bases, with 12 bases between. The donors were all healthy and Caucasian. TCRdb called the 5' RACE reads again in MiXCR, with one record for every CDR3 protein. This repertoire shows 450,000 or so distinct CDR3 sequences, 24% found once; its top ten account for roughly 3%. The same data also contributed to another study, on T cells expressing NK-cell markers. That report notes: Eight donors were sequenced, of whom seven were HCMV-seropositive, while the remaining one was HCMV-seronegative. Sorting in several experiments was restricted by an anti-gamma-delta TCR antibody to alpha-beta TCR T cells. These clonotypes also led the CD3+CD56-NKG2C+ fraction in a handful of donors.

The rearrangement joins TRBV5-5 to TRBJ2-7; a possible D gene is TRBD1 (6 bases). The TCR sequence derives from a woman between 18 and 29 years old in good health. Sequenced: CD4+ T cells sorted from blood. In DNA form, the CDR3 reads TGTGCCAGCAGACCCCAGGGGAACTACGAGCAGTACTTC. This sequence encodes CASRPQGNYEQYF.